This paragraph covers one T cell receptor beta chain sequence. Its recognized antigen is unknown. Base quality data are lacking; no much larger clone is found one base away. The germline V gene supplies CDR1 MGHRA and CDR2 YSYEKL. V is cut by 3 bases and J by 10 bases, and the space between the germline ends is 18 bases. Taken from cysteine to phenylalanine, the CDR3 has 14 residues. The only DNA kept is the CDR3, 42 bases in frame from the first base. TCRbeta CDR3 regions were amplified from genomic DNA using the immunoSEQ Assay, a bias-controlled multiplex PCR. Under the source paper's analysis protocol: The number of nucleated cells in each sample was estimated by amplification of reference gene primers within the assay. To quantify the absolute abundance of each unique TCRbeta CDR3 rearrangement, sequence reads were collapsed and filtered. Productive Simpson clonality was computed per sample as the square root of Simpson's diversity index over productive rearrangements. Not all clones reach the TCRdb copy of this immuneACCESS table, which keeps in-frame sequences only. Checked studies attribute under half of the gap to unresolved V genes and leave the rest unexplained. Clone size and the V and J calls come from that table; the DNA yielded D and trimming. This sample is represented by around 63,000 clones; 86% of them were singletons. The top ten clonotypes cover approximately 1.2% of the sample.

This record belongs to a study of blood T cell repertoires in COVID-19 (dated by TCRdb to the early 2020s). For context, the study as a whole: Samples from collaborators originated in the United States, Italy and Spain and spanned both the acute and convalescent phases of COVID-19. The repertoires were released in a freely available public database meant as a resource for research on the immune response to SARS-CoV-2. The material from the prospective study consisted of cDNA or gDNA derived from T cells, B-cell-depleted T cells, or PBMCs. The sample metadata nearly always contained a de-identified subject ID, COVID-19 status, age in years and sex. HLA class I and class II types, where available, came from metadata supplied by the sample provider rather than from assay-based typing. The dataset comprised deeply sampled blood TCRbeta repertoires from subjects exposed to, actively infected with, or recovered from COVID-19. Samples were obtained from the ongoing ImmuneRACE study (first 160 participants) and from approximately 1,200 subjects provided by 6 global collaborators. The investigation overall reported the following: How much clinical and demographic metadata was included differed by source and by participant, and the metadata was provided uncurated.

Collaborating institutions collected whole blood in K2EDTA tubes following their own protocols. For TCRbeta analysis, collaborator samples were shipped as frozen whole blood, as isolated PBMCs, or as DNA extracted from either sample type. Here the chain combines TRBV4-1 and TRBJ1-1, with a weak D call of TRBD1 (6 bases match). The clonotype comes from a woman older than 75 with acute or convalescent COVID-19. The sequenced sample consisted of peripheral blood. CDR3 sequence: CASSHYRVEVAAFF. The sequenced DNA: TGCGCCAGCAGCCACTACAGGGTTGAGGTCGCAGCTTTCTTT.